The 16 T cell receptor beta chains reported below all come from one sample, sequenced in a study of cytomegalovirus exposure and HLA in healthy donors. Primers: 60 Vbeta forward and 13 Jbeta reverse. Profiling relied on immunoSEQ multiplex PCR, and the TCRdb table lists in-frame clones only, not all of them. Of 210,000 or so clones in the sample, 60% to 80% were seen once. Sequenced material: PBMCs. The receptors here all came from a man younger than 30 in good health and CMV-seronegative.

The chain joins TRBV7-9 to TRBJ2-1, with D maybe TRBD2 (6 bases). The germline gives CDR1 SEHNR, CDR2 FQNEAQ (reference sequence). V was trimmed by 1 base and J by 0 bases, leaving 13 bases between them. The CDR3 has 17 residues. The CDR3 DNA is TGTGCCAGCAGCTTAGGGCCTCACGGGAGCTCCTACAATGAGCAGTTCTTC. Translated: CASSLGPHGSSYNEQFF.

The chain links TRBV6-5 to TRBJ1-6; D might be TRBD1 (5 bases). Germline CDR1 MNHEY, CDR2 SVGAGI. The CDR3 totals 14 residues. The CDR3: CVSSRALYNSPLHF. The CDR3 DNA reads as TGTGTTAGCTCCAGGGCCCTTTATAATTCACCCCTCCACTTT.

The V call is TRBV7-2, the J call TRBJ2-2; D is possibly TRBD1 (6 bases). The ends were cut back, 4 bases at V and 2 bases at J, with 14 bases in the middle. Looked up from germline, CDR1 is SGHTA and CDR2 is FQGNSA. This CDR3 spans 16 amino acids. The CDR3: CASSWPPGHNTGELFF. The CDR3 DNA is TGTGCCAGCAGCTGGCCTCCGGGACATAACACCGGGGAGCTGTTTTTT.

V usage is TRBV9 and J usage is TRBJ2-5; 9 positions agree with TRBD2. The CDR3 contains 13 residues. The ends lost 4 bases at V and 5 bases at J; junction bases unmatched: 3. Germline lookup yields CDR1 SGDLS and CDR2 YYNGEE. The CDR3 reads CASSNSGSETQYF. The CDR3 bases are TGTGCCAGCAGCAATAGCGGGAGTGAGACCCAGTACTTC.

This chain links TRBV7-6 with TRBJ1-4; D call uncertain. V dropped 1 base and J dropped 4 bases, with 10 bases sitting between them. CDR3 length: 15 residues. CDR1 is SGHVS, CDR2 FNYEAQ, per germline. CDR3 DNA: TGTGCCAGCAGCTTAGGCCAGGCCCTTAATGAAAAACTGTTTTTT. It yields the protein CASSLGQALNEKLFF.

This chain uses TRBV29-1 with TRBJ2-1; 7 bases line up with TRBD1. The germline V gene has CDR1 SQVTM and CDR2 ANQGSEA. This CDR3 has 14 amino acids. Trimming at V came to 5 bases and at J to 0 bases, leaving 4 bases not matched to a gene. CDR3 amino acids: CSVPTGSSYNEQFF. The CDR3 DNA is TGCAGCGTTCCGACAGGGTCCTCCTACAATGAGCAGTTCTTC.

V is TRBV9 and J is TRBJ2-1, with D hard to call. Germline values: CDR1 SGDLS, CDR2 YYNGEE. This CDR3 comprises 12 residues. The ends were cut back, 2 bases at V and 9 bases at J, with 9 bases in the middle. The CDR3 reads CASSVTGVEQFF. CDR3 bases: TGTGCCAGCAGCGTTACGGGTGTTGAGCAGTTCTTC.

This rearrangement joins TRBV5-1 to TRBJ2-3, with 7 bases identical to TRBD1. J lost 2 bases, V lost 2 bases, and 8 bases had no gene match. Germline V gene sequence: CDR1 SGHRS, CDR2 YFSETQ. The CDR3 is 16 amino acids. CDR3 residues: CASSFRAGGSTDTQYF. The CDR3 nucleotides are TGCGCCAGCAGCTTTAGGGCAGGGGGTTCCACAGATACGCAGTATTTT.

In this sample, this clone turned up a few times. The rearrangement uses TRBV5-6 and TRBJ2-3, with D perhaps TRBD2 (5 bases). V was clipped by 4 bases and J by 0 bases, with 18 bases between them. The germline gives CDR1 SGHDT, CDR2 YYEEEE. The CDR3 is 17 residues long. CDR3 amino acids: CASSHPSSSSSTDTQYF. The CDR3 nucleotides read TGTGCCAGCAGCCACCCTTCTAGCAGTTCTAGCACAGATACGCAGTATTTT.

The chain combines TRBV5-8 with TRBJ2-1; the match to TRBD2 covers 8 bases. V was clipped by 4 bases and J by 2 bases; unmatched bases: 8. Looked up from germline, CDR1 is SGHTS and CDR2 is YDEGEE. The CDR3 extends over 16 amino acids. CDR3 sequence (DNA): TGTGCCAGCAGCCCTAACGGGGGGGCCACCTACAATGAGCAGTTCTTC. Encoded protein: CASSPNGGATYNEQFF.

V usage is TRBV28 and J usage is TRBJ1-5; 7 nucleotides line up with TRBD1. After removal of 5 bases from V and 6 bases from J, the junction contained 13 bases not matched to a gene. CDR1 MDHEN and CDR2 SYDVKM come from the germline V gene. The CDR3 extends over 16 amino acids. DNA for the CDR3: TGTGCCAGCAGTCCCCACAGGGGAACGTCAAGTCAGCCCCAGCATTTT. Translated, it gives CASSPHRGTSSQPQHF.

This clone was seen a handful of times. One end of the junction does not line up with germline, which may come from a read error. The gene calls are TRBV7-9 and TRBJ2-5; tentative D call: TRBD2 (8 bases). Germline V lookup: CDR1 SEHNR, CDR2 FQNEAQ (reference sequence). CDR3 length: 14 residues. CDR3 bases: TGTTCCAGCAGCTTAGCGGGGACAGCTCGAGAGCAGTACTTC. This sequence encodes CSSSLAGTAREQYF.

This clone was found a few times. This chain connects TRBV7-8 to TRBJ2-6; 10 nucleotides match TRBD2. The germline CDR1 and CDR2 sequences are SGHVS and FQNEAQ. The length of the CDR3 is 17 residues. V was pared by 5 bases and J by 0 bases, with 4 bases of the junction left unmatched. This chain's CDR3 is CASSQLAGFSGANVLTF. In DNA form, the CDR3 reads TGTGCCAGCAGCCAACTAGCGGGGTTCTCTGGGGCCAACGTCCTGACTTTC.

The chain employs TRBV10-3 and TRBJ1-5; 9 nucleotides line up with TRBD1. CDR3 length: 14 amino acids. J was trimmed by 7 bases and V by 5 bases; bases with no gene match: 6. From germline, CDR1 is ENHRY and CDR2 SYGVKD. The CDR3 reads CAISWDRVGQPQHF. Here the CDR3 DNA reads TGTGCCATCAGTTGGGACAGGGTGGGACAGCCCCAGCATTTT.

Points on this clone: In the same sample, other DNA sequences code for this CDR3. CDR3 amino acids: CASSLSGVGTEAFF. The CDR3 DNA reads TGTGCCAGCAGCTTAAGTGGGGTGGGGACAGAAGCTTTCTTT. This chain links TRBV7-3 with TRBJ1-1; D may be TRBD1 (6 bases). This CDR3 has 14 residues. V was shortened by 1 base and J by 8 bases, with 14 bases between the two germline ends. From germline, CDR1 is SGHTA and CDR2 FQGTGA.

This clone was seen more than once but under ten times. The gene calls are TRBV9 and TRBJ2-7; the D gene is possibly TRBD1 (5 bases). Trimming cost V 0 bases and J 1 base, with 14 bases left between them. Germline CDR1 is SGDLS and CDR2 is YYNGEE. The CDR3 contains 16 residues. The CDR3 bases are TGTGCCAGCAGCGTAGGGACAAAATCGTCTTCCTACGAGCAGTACTTC. Amino acids: CASSVGTKSSSYEQYF.